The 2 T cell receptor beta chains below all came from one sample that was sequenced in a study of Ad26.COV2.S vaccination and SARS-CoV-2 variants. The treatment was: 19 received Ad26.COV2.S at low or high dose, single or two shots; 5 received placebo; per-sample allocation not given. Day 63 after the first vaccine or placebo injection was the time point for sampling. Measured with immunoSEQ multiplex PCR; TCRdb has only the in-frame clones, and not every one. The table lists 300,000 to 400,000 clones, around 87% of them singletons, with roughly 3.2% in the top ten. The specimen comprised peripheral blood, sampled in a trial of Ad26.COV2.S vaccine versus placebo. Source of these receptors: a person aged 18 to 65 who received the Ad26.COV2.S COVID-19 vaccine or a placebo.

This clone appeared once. The CDR3 DNA follows: TGCGCCAGCAGCTTGGTGGGAAACAACAGGGGGTCGGGACTAGCTTCCTACGAGCAGTACTTC. Protein sequence: CASSLVGNNRGSGLASYEQYF. The J gene is TRBJ2-7, the V gene TRBV5-1, with TRBD2 as a possible D gene (9 bases). V dropped 0 bases and J dropped 1 base, with 29 bases sitting between them. Germline assignment: CDR1 SGHRS and CDR2 YFSETQ. The CDR3 is 21 amino acids.

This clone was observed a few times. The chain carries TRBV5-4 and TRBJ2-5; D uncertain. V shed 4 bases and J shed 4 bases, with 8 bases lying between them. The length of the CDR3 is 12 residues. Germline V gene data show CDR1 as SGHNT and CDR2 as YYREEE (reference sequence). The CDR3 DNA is TGTGCCAGCAGCCCCGATGGAGAGACCCAGTACTTC. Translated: CASSPDGETQYF. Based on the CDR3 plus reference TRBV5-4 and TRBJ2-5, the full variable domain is ETGVTQSPTHLIKTRGQQVTLRCSSQSGHNTVSWYQQALGQGPQFIFQYYREEENGRGNFPPRFSGLQFPNYSSELNVNALELDDSALYLCASSPDGETQYFGPGTRLLVL.